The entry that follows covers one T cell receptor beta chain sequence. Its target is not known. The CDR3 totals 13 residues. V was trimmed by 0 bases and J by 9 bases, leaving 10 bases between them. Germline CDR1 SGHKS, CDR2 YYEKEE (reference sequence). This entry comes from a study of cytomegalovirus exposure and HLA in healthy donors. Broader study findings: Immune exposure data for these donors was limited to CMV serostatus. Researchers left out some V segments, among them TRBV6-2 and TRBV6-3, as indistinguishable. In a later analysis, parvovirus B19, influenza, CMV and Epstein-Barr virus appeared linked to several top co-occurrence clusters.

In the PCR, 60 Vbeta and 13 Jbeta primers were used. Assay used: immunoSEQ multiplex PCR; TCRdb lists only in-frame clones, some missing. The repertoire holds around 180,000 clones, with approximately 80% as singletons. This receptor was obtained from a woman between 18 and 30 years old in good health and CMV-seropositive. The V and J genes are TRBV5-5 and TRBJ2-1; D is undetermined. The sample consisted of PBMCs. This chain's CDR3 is CASSLELRREQFF. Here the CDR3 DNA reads TGTGCCAGCAGCTTGGAACTCCGCCGTGAGCAGTTCTTC.